The 21 T cell receptor beta chains listed next were all sequenced from one sample in a study of Tregs in tolerant kidney transplant recipients (dated by TCRdb to 2018 to 2020). Libraries were built with the immunoSEQ multiplex PCR assay. As stored in TCRdb, this immuneACCESS dataset retains in-frame rearrangements with V and J assigned. A fraction of the clones does not appear; measured against another copy, unresolved V genes explain less than half of the discrepancy, and the remainder lacks a known reason. Counted in this sample were some 68,000 clones; roughly 84% of them appeared once. The ten largest clones add up to roughly 4.9% of the sample. Sequenced sample: CD4+ T cells from blood. These TCRs come from a human donor in good health.

This sequence joins TRBV10-3 and TRBJ2-1, with 10 positions matching TRBD2. CDR1 is ENHRY, CDR2 SYGVKD, per germline. The CDR3 has 16 amino acids. Germline trimming cut 10 bases from V and 7 bases from J; bases unmatched to any gene: 16. The chain's CDR3 is CATATTPSGGANEQFF. Here the CDR3 DNA reads TGTGCCACCGCCACAACCCCAAGCGGGGGGGCTAATGAGCAGTTCTTC.

The chain employs TRBV6-1 and TRBJ2-3; D may match TRBD1 or TRBD2 (5 bases each). The V and J ends lost 3 bases and 2 bases respectively, with 12 bases between them. CDR1 is MNHNS and CDR2 is SASEGT in the germline V gene. The CDR3 consists of 15 residues. This chain's CDR3 is CASSEVGTDTDTQYF. Here the CDR3 DNA reads TGTGCCAGCAGTGAGGTTGGGACGGACACAGATACGCAGTATTTT.

The J gene is TRBJ2-1, the V gene TRBV5-6; D ambiguous. Germline V CDR1 and CDR2: SGHDT, YYEEEE. V lost 1 base and J lost 14, with 13 bases in between. CDR3 length equals 12 residues. This CDR3 reads CASSLLGSREFF. The CDR3 DNA follows: TGTGCCAGCAGCTTGTTAGGGTCTAGGGAGTTCTTC.

The chain joins TRBV5-1 to TRBJ1-5; 7 bases map to TRBD1. CDR1 is SGHRS, CDR2 YFSETQ, per germline. V gave up 4 bases and J gave up 4 bases; unmatched junction bases: 8. This CDR3 has 15 residues. Here the CDR3 DNA reads TGCGCCAGCAGCCGCGGGGGACAGTTGAATCAGCCCCAGCATTTT. Amino acid sequence: CASSRGGQLNQPQHF.

The CDR3 DNA sequence: TGCGCCAGCAGCCCGGACTACGGCAGCTCTGGAAACACCATATATTTT. It encodes CASSPDYGSSGNTIYF. The chain employs TRBV5-1 and TRBJ1-3; D is ambiguous. Trimming cost V 4 bases and J 0 bases, with 14 bases left between them. This CDR3 is 16 amino acids long. Germline V gives CDR1 SGHRS, CDR2 YFSETQ.

V is TRBV25-1 and J is TRBJ2-2; the D gene is possibly TRBD1 (5 bases). From germline, CDR1 is MGHDK and CDR2 SYGVNS. V gave up 4 bases and J gave up 0 bases, with 9 bases separating them. The CDR3 has 15 residues. The CDR3 bases are TGTGCCAGCAGTGCGGACACAGCGAACACCGGGGAGCTGTTTTTT. This translates into CASSADTANTGELFF. The entire variable domain, with the rest obtained from reference TRBV25-1 and TRBJ2-2, is as follows: EADIYQTPRYLVIGTGKKITLECSQTMGHDKMYWYQQDPGMELHLIHYSYGVNSTEKGDLSSESTVSRIRTEHFPLTLESARPSHTSQYLCASSADTANTGELFFGEGSRLTVL.

J is TRBJ2-1 and V is TRBV21-1; whether TRBD1, the table's D call, matches the DNA was not checked. TRBV21-1 counts as a pseudogene. This CDR3 spans 14 amino acids. CDR3 sequence reads: CASSTIQGEDEQFF. DNA for the CDR3: TGTGCCAGCAGCACGATACAGGGCGAAGATGAGCAGTTCTTC.

This clone was observed a handful of times. The chain joins TRBV14 to TRBJ2-3, with D tentatively TRBD2 (5 bases). CDR1 is SGHDN, CDR2 FVKESK, per germline. The CDR3 covers 11 residues. Deletions cut 5 bases from V and 9 bases from J, with 9 bases between. In DNA form, the CDR3 reads TGTGCCAGCAGCGCCCGGGGAACGCAGTATTTT. Protein: CASSARGTQYF.

V is TRBV6-1 and J is TRBJ1-2; the match to TRBD1 covers 10 bases. Germline lookup yields CDR1 MNHNS and CDR2 SASEGT. The V segment lost 3 bases and the J segment 7 bases; nucleotides outside the gene matches: 8. There are 15 residues in the CDR3. The CDR3 sequence is CASSDSWTGGRGYTF. CDR3 bases: TGTGCCAGCAGTGACTCTTGGACAGGGGGACGTGGCTACACCTTC.

This chain links TRBV25-1 with TRBJ2-2; a weak D match, TRBD1 (6 bases). Deletions cut 1 base from V and 1 base from J, with 10 bases between. The CDR3 is 16 residues long. Germline loops: CDR1 MGHDK, CDR2 SYGVNS. CDR3 bases: TGTGCCAGCAGTGAATGGGGCAGGGGGAACACCGGGGAGCTGTTTTTT. It encodes CASSEWGRGNTGELFF.

CDR3 in DNA: TGTGCCAGTAGTATAGATCTATTAGGGACCCGGGGATACACTGAAGCTTTCTTT. It encodes CASSIDLLGTRGYTEAFF. The genes are TRBV19 and TRBJ1-1, with TRBD1 as a possible D gene (5 bases). The germline V and J ends were trimmed by 0 bases and 3 bases, with 20 bases remaining between them. Germline V CDR1 and CDR2: LNHDA, SQIVND (reference sequence). This CDR3 is built from 18 residues.

This sequence joins TRBV11-3 and TRBJ2-2, with a tentative D call TRBD1 (5 bases). This CDR3 region has 14 residues. V was shortened by 2 bases and J by 8 bases, with 12 bases between the two germline ends. The germline CDR1 and CDR2 sequences are SGHNT and YENEEA. CDR3 protein: CASSLQGTSGELFF. CDR3 nucleotides: TGTGCCAGCAGCTTACAGGGCACGTCAGGGGAGCTGTTTTTT.

This clone was recorded only once. The gene calls are TRBV7-2 and TRBJ2-7; D could derive from TRBD1 or TRBD2 (6 bases each). V was pared by 4 bases and J by 6 bases, with 19 bases between. From germline, CDR1 is SGHTA and CDR2 FQGNSA. The CDR3 is 15 residues long. The CDR3 nucleotides are TGTGCCAGCAGCTATACAGGGATTACGGGGGCCGAGCAGTACTTC. Encoded protein: CASSYTGITGAEQYF.

V gene TRBV27 combines with J gene TRBJ2-3, with D tentatively TRBD1 or TRBD2 (5 bases each). V lost 6 bases and J 2 bases, leaving 24 bases between the germline ends. The CDR3 is 18 residues long. The germline gives CDR1 MNHEY, CDR2 SMNVEV (reference sequence). CDR3 loop: CASRQGRERGRDTDTQYF. In nucleotides, the CDR3 is TGTGCCAGCAGGCAGGGCAGGGAAAGAGGGAGAGACACAGATACGCAGTATTTT.

This clone was found a few times. V is TRBV19 and J is TRBJ2-3; D is possibly TRBD1 (5 bases). The CDR3 is 14 residues long. V was shortened by 6 bases and J by 2 bases, with 12 bases between the two germline ends. The germline CDR1 and CDR2 sequences are LNHDA and SQIVND (reference sequence). CDR3: CASSQTAITDTQYF. Here the CDR3 DNA reads TGTGCCAGTAGCCAGACAGCTATCACAGATACGCAGTATTTT. Full variable domain (missing parts from reference TRBV19 and TRBJ2-3): DGGITQSPKYLFRKEGQNVTLSCEQNLNHDAMYWYRQDPGQGLRLIYYSQIVNDFQKGDIAEGYSVSREKKESFPLTVTSAQKNPTAFYLCASSQTAITDTQYFGPGTRLTVL.

The chain joins TRBV7-8 to TRBJ1-2; 11 nucleotides align to TRBD1. Looked up from germline, CDR1 is SGHVS and CDR2 is FQNEAQ. V shed 5 bases and J 9 bases; nucleotides not matched to a gene: 8. The CDR3 extends over 14 amino acids. The CDR3 DNA reads TGTGCCAGCAGCGGGACAGGGGGAAAGGGGAGCTACACCTTC. It codes for CASSGTGGKGSYTF. The full variable domain, its missing parts supplied by reference TRBV7-8 and TRBJ1-2, is GAGVSQSPRYKVAKRGQDVALRCDPISGHVSLFWYQQALGQGPEFLTYFQNEAQLDKSGLPSDRFFAERPEGSVSTLKIQRTQQEDSAVYLCASSGTGGKGSYTFGSGTRLTVV.

CDR3 in amino acids: CASTPRQGRYGYTF. CDR3 DNA sequence: TGTGCCAGCACCCCCCGGCAGGGGCGGTATGGCTACACCTTC. The genes are TRBV6-5 and TRBJ1-2, with a tentative D call TRBD1 (6 bases). CDR3 length: 14 residues. Germline V gene data show CDR1 as MNHEY and CDR2 as SVGAGI. V was shortened by 7 bases and J by 5 bases, with 17 bases between the two germline ends.

The V call is TRBV11-1, the J call TRBJ2-7; D is possibly TRBD1 (5 bases). The ends were cut back, 3 bases at V and 2 bases at J, with 11 bases in the middle. This CDR3 spans 14 amino acids. Germline V lookup: CDR1 SGHAT, CDR2 FQDESV (reference sequence). CDR3 in amino acids: CASSFGAGAYEQYF. CDR3 in DNA: TGTGCCAGCAGCTTTGGGGCTGGAGCCTACGAGCAGTACTTC.

The rearrangement uses TRBV27 and TRBJ2-1; TRBD1 or TRBD2 may be the D gene (5 bases each). CDR1 is MNHEY, CDR2 SMNVEV, per germline (reference sequence). This CDR3 contains 15 residues. Trimming took 6 bases from V and 0 from J, leaving 12 bases between them. This CDR3 reads CASRPGRRSYNEQFF. The CDR3 region has the DNA TGTGCCAGCAGGCCGGGACGTCGCTCCTACAATGAGCAGTTCTTC.

The chain combines TRBV7-2 with TRBJ2-6; D unresolved. Trimming left V 6 bases short and J 9 bases short, with 21 bases between. Germline V gives CDR1 SGHTA, CDR2 FQGNSA. The CDR3 has 16 amino acids. The CDR3 here is CASRAASLWGNNVLTF. CDR3 nucleotides: TGTGCCAGCAGGGCGGCCTCTCTCTGGGGAAACAACGTCCTGACTTTC.

The chain uses TRBV14 and TRBJ1-2; unclear D gene. The CDR3 length is 14 residues. Germline assignment: CDR1 SGHDN and CDR2 FVKESK. V was shortened by 0 bases and J by 5 bases, with 10 bases between the two germline ends. As DNA, the CDR3 is TGTGCCAGCAGCCAAGACGTCACTGGTTATGGCTACACCTTC. This sequence encodes CASSQDVTGYGYTF. The full variable domain, completed using reference TRBV14 and TRBJ1-2, is EAGVTQFPSHSVIEKGQTVTLRCDPISGHDNLYWYRRVMGKEIKFLLHFVKESKQDESGMPNNRFLAERTGGTYSTLKVQPAELEDSGVYFCASSQDVTGYGYTFGSGTRLTVV.